This paragraph reports one TCR beta chain. The antigen is not known. This sample is drawn from a study of Ad26.COV2.S vaccination and SARS-CoV-2 variants. Overall study: Into the muscle, Ad26.COV2.S was dosed once or twice, 56 days apart.

Here immunoSEQ multiplex PCR was the method, and the copy in TCRdb shows in-frame clones only, minus some. The sample contains almost 400,000 clones, roughly 90% of which appear only once. The treatment is: around 19 received Ad26.COV2.S at low or high dose, single or two shots; roughly 5 received placebo; per-sample allocation not given. Following the first vaccine or placebo injection, samples were taken on day 63. It was Wuhan-strain SARS-CoV-2 spike that the Ad26 vaccine vector expressed. Germline V lookup: CDR1 SGHTS, CDR2 YDEGEE. V lost 4 bases and J lost 12; bases outside the gene matches: 15. The CDR3 covers 16 residues. Findings of the study overall: With respect to non-spike TCR breadth, vaccine and placebo recipients were similar. An underestimation of total T cell responses may have resulted from the TCR breadth and depth analyses.

The gene calls are TRBV5-8 and TRBJ2-3; 12 bases are shared with TRBD2. This sequence originates from a person aged 18-60 years who received the Ad26.COV2.S COVID-19 vaccine or a placebo. The source was peripheral blood, collected in a trial of Ad26.COV2.S vaccine versus placebo. CDR3 sequence (DNA): TGTGCCAGCAGCCCCCCGGGACTAGCGGGCCTAGGCTATCAGTATTTT. Translation: CASSPPGLAGLGYQYF.